Below, 18 T cell receptor beta chains from the same sample are listed, as sequenced in a study of T-cell memory formation after mild COVID-19. TCRdb redid the calling of the 5' RACE reads with MiXCR, one entry per CDR3 protein. This sample has 300,000 to 350,000 distinct CDR3 sequences; about an eighth occur once, and the top ten carry 20% to 25%. Specimen: PBMCs or a T cell subset sorted from them (not recorded which). All receptors derive from a man between 18 and 35 years old who had mild COVID-19 (a few samples of this study predate the infection). Cell type and time point are not known.

This clonotype was seen a handful of times. The chain links TRBV7-9 to TRBJ2-5; weak D call: TRBD1 (5 bases). CDR3 size: 15 residues. Per the germline V gene, CDR1 is SEHNR and CDR2 is FQNEAQ (reference sequence). Trimming left V 1 base short and J 5 bases short, with 14 bases between. The CDR3 is CASSLGAQGAETQYF. CDR3 sequence (DNA): TGTGCCAGCAGCTTAGGAGCCCAAGGGGCGGAGACCCAGTACTTC. The full variable domain, rest sourced from reference TRBV7-9 and TRBJ2-5, is DTGVSQNPRHKITKRGQNVTFRCDPISEHNRLYWYRQTLGQGPEFLTYFQNEAQLEKSRLLSDRFSAERPKGSFSTLEIQRTEQGDSAMYLCASSLGAQGAETQYFGPGTRLLVL.

The V call is TRBV29-1, the J call TRBJ2-3, with 10 bases aligning to TRBD1. Germline lookup yields CDR1 SQVTM and CDR2 ANQGSEA. The CDR3 contains 13 residues. CDR3 in DNA: TGCAGTGCCGGGACAGGGGGCACAGATACGCAGTATTTT. It is translated as CSAGTGGTDTQYF.

The chain is built from TRBV6-2 or TRBV6-3 and TRBJ2-7, with D perhaps TRBD1 (6 bases). Germline V gene data show CDR1 as MNHEY and CDR2 as SVGEGT. V lost 5 bases to trimming and J lost 5 bases, with 16 bases between them. This CDR3 is built from 14 residues. This chain's CDR3 is CASSPGHSADEQYF. For the CDR3, the DNA is TGTGCCAGCAGTCCGGGACACTCAGCTGACGAGCAGTACTTC.

J is TRBJ2-1 and V is TRBV5-6; D is uncertain. V dropped 3 bases and J dropped 0 bases, with 13 bases sitting between them. This CDR3 region has 16 residues. Germline CDR1 SGHDT, CDR2 YYEEEE. The CDR3 bases are TGTGCCAGCAGCTCTGCCGCGGAGAGCTCCTACAATGAGCAGTTCTTC. Its protein is CASSSAAESSYNEQFF. The full variable domain, its missing parts supplied by reference TRBV5-6 and TRBJ2-1, is DAGVTQSPTHLIKTRGQQVTLRCSPKSGHDTVSWYQQALGQGPQFIFQYYEEEERQRGNFPDRFSGHQFPNYSSELNVNALLLGDSALYLCASSSAAESSYNEQFFGPGTRLTVL.

This sequence joins TRBV19 and TRBJ2-3; 7 positions match TRBD2. The germline gives CDR1 LNHDA, CDR2 SQIVND (reference sequence). V shed 8 bases, J shed 4 bases, and the junction held 3 bases outside the gene matches. This CDR3 has 12 amino acids. For the CDR3, the DNA is TGTGCCAGTGGCGCGGGGGCAGATACGCAGTATTTT. This codes for CASGAGADTQYF.

This clonotype has only a few counts. V usage is TRBV20-1 and J usage is TRBJ2-7; no reliable D call. The CDR3 is 13 residues long. Germline CDR1 and CDR2: DFQATT and SNEGSKA (reference sequence). V was clipped by 3 bases and J by 5 bases, with 14 bases between them. CDR3 coding DNA: TGCAGTGCTAGGATAACCACACCCGACGAGCAGTACTTC. This gives the protein CSARITTPDEQYF.

This clonotype has only a few counts. The V gene is TRBV10-3, the J gene TRBJ1-1; D is unresolved. CDR3 length: 12 amino acids. Between the trimmed V and J ends, which lost 2 bases and 4 bases, there was a span of 5 bases. The germline V gene has CDR1 ENHRY and CDR2 SYGVKD. The CDR3 DNA follows: TGTGCCATCAGTGAGGTCGGCACTGAAGCTTTCTTT. Residues: CAISEVGTEAFF.

This clonotype was picked up a small number of times. This chain connects TRBV27 to TRBJ1-1, with a possible D match to TRBD1 (5 bases). This CDR3 spans 15 amino acids. Germline-derived CDR1 and CDR2 are MNHEY and SMNVEV (reference sequence). Trimming shortened V by 5 bases and J by 5 bases, and 18 bases separated the two germline ends. CDR3 sequence: CASSLIMGGGTEAFF. In DNA form, the CDR3 reads TGTGCCAGCAGTCTCATCATGGGGGGTGGGACTGAAGCTTTCTTT.

Only a few counts were recorded for this clonotype. The chain recombines TRBV3-1 with TRBJ1-1, with D unresolved. Trimming took 0 bases from V and 5 from J, leaving 16 bases between them. Germline V gene data show CDR1 as LGHDT and CDR2 as YNNKEL (reference sequence). The CDR3 covers 16 residues. CDR3 sequence reads: CASSQDPGRAGTEAFF. The CDR3 coding sequence is TGTGCCAGCAGCCAAGACCCGGGTCGCGCTGGGACTGAAGCTTTCTTT.

This rearrangement joins TRBV6-6 to TRBJ1-4; 10 positions match TRBD1. The CDR3 sequence is 14 residues long. Germline CDR1 is MNHNY and CDR2 is SVGAGI (reference sequence). V dropped 4 bases and J dropped 8; count of bases not matched to a gene: 4. In DNA, the CDR3 is TGTGCCAGCAGTTGGACAGGGGGACGGGAAAAACTGTTTTTT. Amino acid sequence: CASSWTGGREKLFF.

Only a few counts were recorded for this clonotype. This chain links TRBV20-1 with TRBJ2-2; D is undetermined. In germline, CDR1 is DFQATT, CDR2 SNEGSKA (reference sequence). The CDR3 covers 22 residues. V lost 0 bases and J lost 0, with 29 bases in between. DNA of the CDR3: TGCAGTGCTAGAGATATTTACCGAAGAAGCTATAATTTTAAGGCGAACACCGGGGAGCTGTTTTTT. Encoded protein: CSARDIYRRSYNFKANTGELFF.

The chain has TRBV3-1 and TRBJ1-5; D gene ambiguous. The germline V gene encodes CDR1 LGHDT and CDR2 YNNKEL (reference sequence). The CDR3 is 15 amino acids. V shed 1 base and J shed 0 bases, with 7 bases lying between them. CDR3 sequence: CASSQGWASNQPQHF. The CDR3 bases are TGTGCCAGCAGCCAAGGGTGGGCTAGCAATCAGCCCCAGCATTTT.

The chain employs TRBV20-1 and TRBJ2-2, with TRBD1 matching 8 bases. Looked up from germline, CDR1 is DFQATT and CDR2 is SNEGSKA (reference sequence). The CDR3 has 17 residues. V was pared by 2 bases and J by 1 base, with 9 bases of the junction left unmatched. This CDR3 is CSARNGQTGGNTGELFF. The CDR3 DNA is TGCAGTGCTAGAAATGGACAAACAGGGGGGAACACCGGGGAGCTGTTTTTT.

This clonotype was observed a few times. The chain uses TRBV10-3 and TRBJ1-1; 7 nucleotides line up with TRBD1. The germline V gene has CDR1 ENHRY and CDR2 SYGVKD. J was trimmed by 8 bases and V by 6 bases; bases with no gene match: 3. There are 11 residues in the CDR3. CDR3 protein: CAIREGQEAFF. CDR3 nucleotides: TGTGCCATCAGGGAGGGACAGGAAGCTTTCTTT.

In the case of this clonotype: The missing conserved phenylalanine or tryptophan at the end of this CDR3 makes a read error likely. The DNA is omitted, as the CDR3 cannot be located on it reliably, and the CDR3 follows TCRdb's listing. The rearrangement links TRBV10-3 to TRBJ2-7; no DNA check was done on the table's D call, TRBD2. The CDR3 totals 11 residues, both ends included. The germline V gene encodes CDR1 ENHRY and CDR2 SYGVKD. CDR3 residues: CAISDGETVST.

This clonotype was picked up a small number of times. The V and J genes are TRBV6-6 and TRBJ2-3; the match to TRBD2 covers 10 bases. Trimming at V came to 5 bases and at J to 7 bases, leaving 6 bases not matched to a gene. CDR1 is MNHNY and CDR2 is SVGAGI in the germline V gene (reference sequence). The CDR3 covers 14 residues. The CDR3 DNA is TGTGCCAGCAGTAATAGCGGGGGGTCCCATACGCAGTATTTT. Encoded protein: CASSNSGGSHTQYF.

This clonotype was seen a few times. Without the conserved terminal phenylalanine or tryptophan, this CDR3 likely stems from a read error. The DNA is left out, because the CDR3 cannot be placed on it with certainty; the CDR3 is given as TCRdb lists it. The J gene is TRBJ2-7, the V gene TRBV7-2; whether TRBD2, the table's D call, matches the DNA was not checked. Germline lookup yields CDR1 SGHTA and CDR2 FQGNSA. The CDR3 spans 15 residues, counting both ends. The CDR3 loop reads CASSLQSGGAGVRFL.

This clonotype occurred many times. The chain carries TRBV7-9 and TRBJ2-1, with 7 bases that match TRBD1. The ends lost 8 bases at V and 0 bases at J; junction bases unmatched: 4. The germline V gene encodes CDR1 SEHNR and CDR2 FQNEAQ (reference sequence). CDR3 length: 14 residues. CDR3 sequence (DNA): TGTGCCAGCGGATCAGGGGGCTCCTACAATGAGCAGTTCTTC. This gives the protein CASGSGGSYNEQFF.